This entry lists 6 T cell receptor beta chains sequenced from one sample in a study of CD8 T cells in ankylosing spondylitis. No antigens are known for them. TCRdb reprocessed the 5' RACE reads with MiXCR, giving one entry per CDR3 protein. This sample has 200,000 to 250,000 distinct CDR3 sequences; just under 7.5% occur once, and the top ten carry over 12%. Regarding the study as a whole: The study identified a TCR beta motif of roughly eight highly homologous variants that appeared characteristic of ankylosing spondylitis blood.

The sequenced sample was blood, either unsorted or a sorted T cell fraction (not recorded which). The receptors originated from a male donor with ankylosing spondylitis.

Ten or more counts support this clonotype. V is TRBV10-3 and J is TRBJ2-7; a possible D gene is TRBD1 (6 bases). Germline assignment: CDR1 ENHRY and CDR2 SYGVKD. Deletions cut 6 bases from V and 3 bases from J, with 18 bases between. The length of the CDR3 is 15 residues. CDR3 in amino acids: CAISRRRGVDYEQYF. The CDR3, as DNA: TGTGCCATCAGCAGACGCAGGGGAGTCGACTACGAGCAGTACTTC.

With respect to this clonotype: An end of the junction does not agree with germline; a read error may underlie this. V gene TRBV6-2 or TRBV6-3 combines with J gene TRBJ2-1; possible D gene TRBD2, 6 bases. Germline V CDR1 and CDR2: MNHEY, SVGEGT. The CDR3 totals 14 residues. This CDR3 reads CASSRRGSDNEQFF. In DNA form, the CDR3 reads TGTGCCAGCAGCCGGAGGGGCTCCGACAATGAGCAGTTCTTC.

This clonotype appeared many times. The V and J genes are TRBV20-1 and TRBJ1-4, with D perhaps matching TRBD1 (5 bases). Germline-derived CDR1 and CDR2 are DFQATT and SNEGSKA (reference sequence). V lost 3 bases, J lost 5 bases, and 13 bases lay in between. The CDR3 covers 14 residues. This CDR3 is CSASSRAGNEKLFF. As DNA, the CDR3 is TGCAGTGCTAGTAGCAGGGCTGGGAATGAAAAACTGTTTTTT.

This chain joins TRBV12-3 or TRBV12-4 and TRBJ2-5, with TRBD2 matching over 10 bases. V lost 3 bases and J lost 8; bases outside the gene matches: 6. CDR3 length equals 14 residues. The CDR3 DNA reads as TGTGCCAGCAGTTTGGGGGCTAGCGGGAGAACCCAGTACTTC. Protein: CASSLGASGRTQYF.

The chain employs TRBV19 and TRBJ1-2, with a tentative D call TRBD1 (5 bases). V lost 7 bases, J lost 5 bases, and 14 bases lay in between. The CDR3 runs to 13 residues. CDR1 is LNHDA, CDR2 SQIVND, per germline (reference sequence). CDR3 nucleotides: TGTGCCAGTAAACCGGGGACGGCGTATGGCTACACCTTC. Translated: CASKPGTAYGYTF.

Points on this clonotype: This CDR3 is missing its conserved last phenylalanine or tryptophan, likely due to a read error. V and J are TRBV6-1 and TRBJ1-2; 7 bases fit TRBD1. CDR1 MNHNS and CDR2 SASEGT come from the germline V gene. Germline trimming cut 6 bases from V and 3 bases from J; bases unmatched to any gene: 10. The CDR3 runs to 15 residues. The CDR3 reads CASSLLEQGYYGYTI. The CDR3 nucleotides read TGTGCCAGCAGCCTCCTCGAACAGGGGTACTATGGCTACACCATC.